Each of the 23 T cell receptor beta chains below was sequenced from the same sample in a study of identical twins. TCRdb redid the calling of the 5' RACE reads with MiXCR, one entry per CDR3 protein. Counted here are just under 550,000 distinct CDR3 sequences, nearly 15% occurring once; the ten biggest clones make up more than 0.4%. The same data also went into a second study, on yellow fever vaccine responses in identical twins.

The sample comprised CD4+ T cells sorted from blood. The origin of the receptors is a woman aged 18-29 years in good health.

This clonotype showed up just a few times. The chain combines TRBV20-1 with TRBJ1-6; D uncertain. CDR3 length equals 13 residues. Germline V CDR1 and CDR2: DFQATT, SNEGSKA (reference sequence). With 5 bases removed from V and 0 bases from J, the gap between germline ends came to 5 bases. CDR3 region: CSAGSSYNSPLHF. CDR3 in DNA: TGCAGTGCTGGGAGCTCCTATAATTCACCCCTCCACTTT.

The V call is TRBV27, the J call TRBJ2-3, with TRBD2 matching over 11 bases. Germline V gene data show CDR1 as MNHEY and CDR2 as SMNVEV (reference sequence). The CDR3 contains 17 residues. V shed 5 bases and J 4 bases; nucleotides not matched to a gene: 11. DNA of the CDR3: TGTGCCAGCAGTAGCCAGTCCCGACTAGCGGGGTCAGATACGCAGTATTTT. Translating it yields CASSSQSRLAGSDTQYF.

This clonotype was counted a few times. The rearrangement uses TRBV10-3 and TRBJ2-2, with D unresolved. Germline V gene sequence: CDR1 ENHRY, CDR2 SYGVKD. The CDR3 runs to 14 residues. Trimming removed 7 bases at V and 0 bases at J, with 9 bases between. The CDR3 nucleotides read TGTGCCATCATCCCAGAGGCGAACACCGGGGAGCTGTTTTTT. Residues: CAIIPEANTGELFF.

The J gene is TRBJ2-2, the V gene TRBV11-1, with 14 bases aligning to TRBD2. Germline V CDR1 and CDR2: SGHAT, FQDESV (reference sequence). The CDR3 runs 20 residues. V trimming: 2 bases; J trimming: 8 bases; junction bases outside the gene matches: 16. In DNA form, the CDR3 reads TGTGCCAGCAGCTTATATGGTGTTCGGGGACTAGCGGGAGAAGCGGGGGAGCTGTTTTTT. Its translation: CASSLYGVRGLAGEAGELFF.

This sequence joins TRBV5-1 and TRBJ2-3; TRBD2 might be the D (6 bases). The CDR3 is 19 amino acids. CDR1 SGHRS and CDR2 YFSETQ come from the germline V gene. With 0 bases removed from V and 4 bases from J, the gap between germline ends came to 24 bases. The CDR3 region has the DNA TGCGCCAGCAGCTTGGACCCTAACGGGGGTCTCGGGAGTGCAGATACGCAGTATTTT. As protein: CASSLDPNGGLGSADTQYF.

The chain carries TRBV5-1 and TRBJ2-3; no clear D. Looked up from germline, CDR1 is SGHRS and CDR2 is YFSETQ. Trimming left V 0 bases short and J 2 bases short, with 13 bases between. The CDR3 has 16 amino acids. The DNA for the CDR3 is TGCGCCAGCAGCTTGGGAATGCGGACGGACACAGATACGCAGTATTTT. It is translated as CASSLGMRTDTDTQYF.

This clonotype was observed a handful of times. J is TRBJ2-3 and V is TRBV20-1, with 8 bases matching TRBD2. Germline V gene lookup returns CDR1 DFQATT and CDR2 SNEGSKA (reference sequence). With 2 bases clipped from V and 3 bases from J, the junction kept 4 bases outside the gene matches. CDR3 length: 14 amino acids. The CDR3 region is CSARMAGGTDTQYF. CDR3 DNA: TGCAGTGCTAGAATGGCGGGGGGAACAGATACGCAGTATTTT.

The CDR3 spells CASSSPDQAGTSKETQYF. CDR3 DNA: TGTGCCAGCAGCTCCCCAGATCAGGCCGGGACTAGCAAAGAGACCCAGTACTTC. The J gene is TRBJ2-5, the V gene TRBV5-6, with 9 nucleotides matching TRBD2. Germline V gene sequence: CDR1 SGHDT, CDR2 YYEEEE. This CDR3 contains 18 residues. The junction had 15 bases not matched to a gene; V was cut back by 3 bases and J by 3 bases.

The V gene is TRBV7-9, the J gene TRBJ2-1; D unclear. The CDR3 covers 13 residues. From germline, CDR1 is SEHNR and CDR2 FQNEAQ (reference sequence). Trimming cost V 3 bases and J 3 bases, with 6 bases left between them. DNA of the CDR3: TGTGCCAGCAGCTTCGGTCTCTACAATGAGCAGTTCTTC. It specifies CASSFGLYNEQFF.

The chain has TRBV15 and TRBJ2-2; TRBD1 matches 7 bases. Germline-derived CDR1 and CDR2 are LNHNV and YYDKDF (reference sequence). This CDR3 has 15 residues. V shed 3 bases, J shed 6 bases, and the junction held 7 bases outside the gene matches. In DNA, the CDR3 is TGTGCCACCAGCAGGGTAGGGGGCCATGCCGGGGAGCTGTTTTTT. Its protein product is CATSRVGGHAGELFF.

CDR3 region: CASSKQTGGLKETQYF. In DNA, the CDR3 is TGTGCCAGCAGTAAACAGACAGGGGGCTTGAAAGAGACCCAGTACTTC. This chain uses TRBV28 with TRBJ2-5, with 10 bases lining up with TRBD1. J lost 3 bases, V lost 5 bases, and 9 bases had no gene match. The CDR3 totals 16 residues. Per germline, CDR1 MDHEN and CDR2 SYDVKM. The whole variable domain, filled in from reference TRBV28 and TRBJ2-5, reads DVKVTQSSRYLVKRTGEKVFLECVQDMDHENMFWYRQDPGLGLRLIYFSYDVKMKEKGDIPEGYSVSREKKERFSLILESASTNQTSMYLCASSKQTGGLKETQYFGPGTRLLVL.

J is TRBJ2-1 and V is TRBV29-1; 7 positions match TRBD1. The CDR3 is 16 residues long. Germline CDR1 SQVTM, CDR2 ANQGSEA. Losses at the gene ends were 0 bases for V and 10 bases for J; bases not matched to a gene: 15. CDR3 sequence reads: CSVEDQSGGPRDEQFF. The CDR3 DNA reads TGCAGCGTTGAAGATCAGTCAGGGGGTCCCCGGGACGAGCAGTTCTTC.

This clonotype has ten or more counts. V gene TRBV4-2 combines with J gene TRBJ1-4; no clear D gene. The length of the CDR3 is 15 residues. V lost 0 bases to trimming and J lost 7 bases, with 12 bases between them. Per germline, CDR1 LGHNA and CDR2 YNFKEQ. CDR3 region: CASSQDHGVGEKLFF. The CDR3, as DNA: TGTGCCAGCAGCCAAGACCATGGCGTCGGTGAAAAACTGTTTTTT.

This chain joins TRBV6-1 and TRBJ1-1; the D is unclear. The V gene lost 3 bases and the J gene lost 11 bases, with 7 bases spanning the gap. CDR1 is MNHNS and CDR2 is SASEGT in the germline V gene. The CDR3 is 10 residues long. CDR3 DNA sequence: TGTGCCAGCAGTGAGTCATGGGCTTTCTTT. It specifies CASSESWAFF.

This clonotype has only a few counts. The V and J genes are TRBV2 and TRBJ2-1; TRBD2 might be the D (6 bases). The germline V gene encodes CDR1 SNHLY and CDR2 FYNNEI. This CDR3 is 14 amino acids long. V dropped 6 bases and J dropped 6 bases, with 15 bases sitting between them. The CDR3 nucleotides are TGTGCCAGCAGGGGGGACTCTACCCTCAATGAGCAGTTCTTC. This translates into CASRGDSTLNEQFF.

V usage is TRBV7-2 and J usage is TRBJ1-1, with D uncertain. Looked up from germline, CDR1 is SGHTA and CDR2 is FQGNSA. The CDR3 has 15 amino acids. The V gene lost 1 base and the J gene lost 0 bases, with 9 bases spanning the gap. Here the CDR3 reads CASSLVAQLNTEAFF. The CDR3 bases are TGTGCCAGCAGCTTAGTGGCCCAGCTGAACACTGAAGCTTTCTTT.

This chain links TRBV7-9 with TRBJ2-5, with D perhaps TRBD2 (7 bases). The germline gives CDR1 SEHNR, CDR2 FQNEAQ (reference sequence). V dropped 5 bases and J dropped 2 bases, with 21 bases sitting between them. CDR3 length: 17 residues. CDR3 sequence: CASSRTTGAGVQETQYF. In nucleotides, the CDR3 is TGTGCCAGCAGCCGCACAACGGGGGCGGGGGTTCAAGAGACCCAGTACTTC.

V is TRBV28 and J is TRBJ2-5, with a weak D call TRBD1 (6 bases). CDR3 length: 14 residues. Looked up from germline, CDR1 is MDHEN and CDR2 is SYDVKM. Trimming took off 6 bases at V and 5 bases at J, with 16 bases between the two ends. CDR3 sequence reads: CASRYRDVSETQYF. CDR3 coding DNA: TGTGCCAGCAGGTACAGGGATGTGAGTGAGACCCAGTACTTC. Supplemented by reference TRBV28 and TRBJ2-5, the full variable domain reads DVKVTQSSRYLVKRTGEKVFLECVQDMDHENMFWYRQDPGLGLRLIYFSYDVKMKEKGDIPEGYSVSREKKERFSLILESASTNQTSMYLCASRYRDVSETQYFGPGTRLLVL.

The sample holds a few counts of this clonotype. V gene TRBV28 combines with J gene TRBJ2-1; 9 nucleotides agree with TRBD2. Unmatched junction bases numbered 7, after V lost 5 bases and J lost 2 bases. Germline V gene sequence: CDR1 MDHEN, CDR2 SYDVKM. There are 16 residues in the CDR3. The CDR3 sequence is CASSASTSGTYNEQFF. The CDR3 region has the DNA TGTGCCAGCAGTGCCTCGACTAGCGGAACCTACAATGAGCAGTTCTTC.

This clonotype was recorded a few times. The V call is TRBV15, the J call TRBJ1-1; D gene uncertain. The V gene's germline CDR1 is LNHNV and CDR2 YYDKDF (reference sequence). Trimming left V 0 bases short and J 8 bases short, with 10 bases between. CDR3 length: 13 amino acids. In DNA form, the CDR3 reads TGTGCCACCAGCAGAGATCCGGCGGAAGAAGCTTTCTTT. Its protein is CATSRDPAEEAFF. Complete variable domain (other parts from reference TRBV15 and TRBJ1-1): DAMVIQNPRYQVTQFGKPVTLSCSQTLNHNVMYWYQQKSSQAPKLLFHYYDKDFNNEADTPDNFQSRRPNTSFCFLDIRSPGLGDTAMYLCATSRDPAEEAFFGQGTRLTVV.

V usage is TRBV6-1 and J usage is TRBJ2-6; D gene unclear. Trimming removed 6 bases from V and 0 bases from J, with 9 bases in between. CDR1 MNHNS and CDR2 SASEGT come from the germline V gene. The CDR3 has 15 amino acids. As DNA, the CDR3 is TGTGCCAGCAGCTCCACAGTCTCTGGGGCCAACGTCCTGACTTTC. Its translation is CASSSTVSGANVLTF.

The CDR3 region is CASSRTSGSYQETQYF. The CDR3 DNA is TGCGCCAGCAGCCGGACTAGCGGGTCGTACCAAGAGACCCAGTACTTC. V usage is TRBV4-1 and J usage is TRBJ2-5; 11 bases align to TRBD2. In germline, CDR1 is MGHRA, CDR2 YSYEKL. CDR3 size: 16 residues. With V trimmed by 4 bases and J by 0 bases, 4 bases remained unmatched.

This clonotype showed up just a few times. This chain links TRBV20-1 with TRBJ2-7; 11 nucleotides match TRBD2. CDR1 and CDR2 from the germline V gene are DFQATT and SNEGSKA (reference sequence). Trimming at V came to 1 base and at J to 1 base, leaving 6 bases not matched to a gene. The CDR3 contains 16 residues. The CDR3, as DNA: TGCAGTGCTAGAGGAATCACTAGCGGGGGATCCTACGAGCAGTACTTC. Residues: CSARGITSGGSYEQYF.